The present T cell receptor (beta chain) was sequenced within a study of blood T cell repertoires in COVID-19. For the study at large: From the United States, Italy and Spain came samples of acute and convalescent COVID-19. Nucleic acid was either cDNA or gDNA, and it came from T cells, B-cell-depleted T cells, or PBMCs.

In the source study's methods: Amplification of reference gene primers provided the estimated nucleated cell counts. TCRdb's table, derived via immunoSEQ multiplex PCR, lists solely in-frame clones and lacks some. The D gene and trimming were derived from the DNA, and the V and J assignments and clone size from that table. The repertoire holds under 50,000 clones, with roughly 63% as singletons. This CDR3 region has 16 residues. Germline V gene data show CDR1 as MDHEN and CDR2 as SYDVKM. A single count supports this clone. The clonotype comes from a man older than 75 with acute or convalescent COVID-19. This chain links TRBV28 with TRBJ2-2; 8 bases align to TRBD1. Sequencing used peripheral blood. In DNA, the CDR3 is TGTGTAACTCAATCCGCCGGACAGGGTAACACCGGGGAGCTGTTTTTT. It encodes CVTQSAGQGNTGELFF.